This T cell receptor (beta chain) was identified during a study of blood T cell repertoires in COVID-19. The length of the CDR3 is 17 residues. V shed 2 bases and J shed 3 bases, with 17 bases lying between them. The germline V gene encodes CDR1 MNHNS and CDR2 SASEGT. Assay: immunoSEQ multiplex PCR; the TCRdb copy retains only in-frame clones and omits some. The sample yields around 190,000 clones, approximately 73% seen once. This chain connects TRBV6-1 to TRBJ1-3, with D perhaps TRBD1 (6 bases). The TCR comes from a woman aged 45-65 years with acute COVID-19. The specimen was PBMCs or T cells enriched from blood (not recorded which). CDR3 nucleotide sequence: TGTGCCAGCAGTGAATTATGGGAAACAGGGTTTGGAAACACCATATATTTT. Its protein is CASSELWETGFGNTIYF.